This T cell receptor (beta chain) was found in a study of CD8 T cells in Susac syndrome. V trimming: 0 bases; J trimming: 2 bases; junction bases outside the gene matches: 5. This CDR3 comprises 16 residues. Germline V gene lookup returns CDR1 LGHNA and CDR2 YNFKEQ. CD8+ and CD4+ blood T cells underwent TCR beta sequencing. RNA amounts of about 0.5 to 1 ug underwent reverse transcription with random hexamers. Amplification of the TCR beta CDR3 was carried out by immunoSEQ multiplex PCR, which spanned a total of 54 Vbeta and 13 Jbeta segments. TCRdb reprocessed the immunoSEQ multiplex PCR reads with MiXCR, giving one entry per CDR3 protein. The sample contains 400,000 or so distinct CDR3 sequences, approximately 85% of which appear only once.

The V gene is TRBV4-2, the J gene TRBJ2-3; TRBD1 matches 7 bases. Sample: CD8+ T cells from PBMCs. This clonotype originated in a human donor with multiple sclerosis. Here the CDR3 DNA reads TGTGCCAGCAGCCAAGAACAGGGGTTCGCCACAGATACGCAGTATTTT. Translated, it gives CASSQEQGFATDTQYF.